This TCR beta chain came from a study of control samples from healthy donors and cancer patients. Method: immunoSEQ multiplex PCR; TCRdb's copy keeps in-frame clones and lacks some. The data show fewer than 200,000 clones, over 85% seen once. Germline V gene sequence: CDR1 WNHNN, CDR2 SYGVQD (reference sequence). The V gene lost 3 bases and the J gene lost 1 base, with 12 bases spanning the gap. The CDR3 is 15 amino acids. Sample: blood. This TCR was sampled from a man under 40 in good health. The chain joins TRBV10-1 to TRBJ1-1, with D unclear. The CDR3 protein is CASSERPGPNTEAFF. The DNA of the CDR3 is TGCGCCAGCAGTGAAAGACCGGGCCCGAACACTGAAGCTTTCTTT.